These T cell receptor beta chains were read from a single sample in a study of human T cells and chemical hapten exposure. A single record per CDR3 protein comes from TCRdb applying MiXCR to the RACE reads. The sample yields more than 35,000 distinct CDR3 sequences, around 6.4% seen once. The specimen was whole blood, collected in connection with sensitization to the hapten diphenylcyclopropenone (DPC). The receptors were gathered from a young woman with alopecia areata. Some clones in this sample may be carry-over from other donors' samples. CDR3s include the opening cysteine and the closing phenylalanine or tryptophan. A D gene is named only where the DNA matches it firmly. Some rows have no size entry. The others give once, few or many, or a class for an expanded clone.

j_gene: TRBJ1-2; d_gene: -; len: 13; v_gene: TRBV2; abundance: -; CDR3nt: TGTGCCAGCAGTGACGCGGCAGGGCATGGCTACACCTTC; CDR3aa: CASSDAAGHGYTF
j_gene: TRBJ1-4; d_gene: TRBD1; len: 15; v_gene: TRBV4-2; abundance: -; CDR3nt: TGTGCCAGCAGCCTCGGGACAGGCTCTAATGAAAAACTGTTTTTT; CDR3aa: CASSLGTGSNEKLFF
j_gene: TRBJ2-1; d_gene: -; len: 13; v_gene: TRBV2; abundance: -; CDR3nt: TGTGCCAGCACCGGACAGAAATTCAATGAGCAGTTCTTC; CDR3aa: CASTGQKFNEQFF
j_gene: TRBJ2-7; d_gene: -; len: 15; v_gene: TRBV3-1; abundance: few; CDR3nt: TGTGCCAGCAGCCCGTGGGCCGGGGACCCCTACGAGCAGTACTTC; CDR3aa: CASSPWAGDPYEQYF
j_gene: TRBJ1-1; d_gene: -; len: 14; v_gene: TRBV5-5; abundance: few; CDR3nt: TGTGCCAGCAGCTTGGCGGGGTTCCACACTGAAGCTTTCTTT; CDR3aa: CASSLAGFHTEAFF
j_gene: TRBJ2-3; d_gene: TRBD1; len: 15; v_gene: TRBV7-2; abundance: -; CDR3nt: TGTGCCAGCAGCTCGGGACAGGGGGACACAGATACGCAGTATTTT; CDR3aa: CASSSGQGDTDTQYF
j_gene: TRBJ2-5; d_gene: -; len: 12; v_gene: TRBV20-1; abundance: many; CDR3nt: TGCAGTGCTCCCGTCGGGGACGAGACCCAGTACTTC; CDR3aa: CSAPVGDETQYF
j_gene: TRBJ1-1; d_gene: -; len: 14; v_gene: TRBV6-2/TRBV6-3; abundance: -; CDR3nt: TGTGCCAGCACCCGAAGACTGGGAAACACTGAAGCTTTCTTT; CDR3aa: CASTRRLGNTEAFF
j_gene: TRBJ1-5; d_gene: -; len: 17; v_gene: TRBV19; abundance: many; CDR3nt: TGTGCCAGTAAAGCGGACCTAACAGTCTATAGCAATCAGCCCCAGCATTTT; CDR3aa: CASKADLTVYSNQPQHF
j_gene: TRBJ1-4; d_gene: TRBD1; len: 16; v_gene: TRBV27; abundance: -; CDR3nt: TGTGCCAGCAGTTTACTTGTGGGACAGGGGGCCGGAAAACTGTTTTTT; CDR3aa: CASSLLVGQGAGKLFF
j_gene: TRBJ1-1; d_gene: -; len: 13; v_gene: TRBV7-2; abundance: -; CDR3nt: TGTGCCAGCAGCCCCCTGGACGGCGGTGGGGCTTTCTTT; CDR3aa: CASSPLDGGGAFF
j_gene: TRBJ2-1; d_gene: TRBD2; len: 15; v_gene: TRBV29-1; abundance: -; CDR3nt: TGCAGCGCTGGAGCGGGGGCCCCAGCAGGTAATGAGCAGTTCTTC; CDR3aa: CSAGAGAPAGNEQFF
j_gene: TRBJ2-3; d_gene: -; len: 12; v_gene: TRBV7-2; abundance: many; CDR3nt: TGTGCCAGCAGCCCTTACACAGATACGCAGTATTTT; CDR3aa: CASSPYTDTQYF
j_gene: TRBJ2-5; d_gene: -; len: 11; v_gene: TRBV29-1; abundance: -; CDR3nt: TGCAGCGTTGGACAGCAAGAGACCCAGTACTTC; CDR3aa: CSVGQQETQYF
j_gene: TRBJ2-2; d_gene: -; len: 16; v_gene: TRBV6-2/TRBV6-3; abundance: many; CDR3nt: TGTGCCAGCAGTGAACGAGATACCTTGATCGCCGGGGAGCTGTTTTTT; CDR3aa: CASSERDTLIAGELFF
j_gene: TRBJ1-6; d_gene: -; len: 18; v_gene: TRBV4-2; abundance: many; CDR3nt: TGTGCCAGCAGCCAAGAGCCCAGGCGAAACTTATATAATTCACCCCTCCACTTT; CDR3aa: CASSQEPRRNLYNSPLHF
j_gene: TRBJ1-6; d_gene: TRBD1; len: 14; v_gene: TRBV5-8; abundance: -; CDR3nt: TGTGCCAGCAGCTTGGACAGGGGAAATTCACCCCTCCACTTT; CDR3aa: CASSLDRGNSPLHF
j_gene: TRBJ2-1; d_gene: -; len: 13; v_gene: TRBV7-2; abundance: many; CDR3nt: TGTGCCAGCAGCTTAGGGTTAGGAAATGAGCAGTTCTTC; CDR3aa: CASSLGLGNEQFF
j_gene: TRBJ1-5; d_gene: TRBD1; len: 18; v_gene: TRBV6-5; abundance: -; CDR3nt: TGTGCCAGCAGTTACTCGGCCCCTCGGACAGGGAGCAATCAGCCCCAGCATTTT; CDR3aa: CASSYSAPRTGSNQPQHF
j_gene: TRBJ2-4; d_gene: -; len: 14; v_gene: TRBV20-1; abundance: many; CDR3nt: TGCAGTGCTAGAGCCATCGGTCCCAAAAACATTCAGTACTTC; CDR3aa: CSARAIGPKNIQYF
j_gene: TRBJ2-2; d_gene: -; len: 13; v_gene: TRBV12-3/TRBV12-4; abundance: many; CDR3nt: TGTGCCAGCAGTCACCAAGTCACCGGGGAGCTGTTTTTT; CDR3aa: CASSHQVTGELFF
j_gene: TRBJ2-3; d_gene: TRBD2; len: 17; v_gene: TRBV28; abundance: -; CDR3nt: TGTGCCAGCAGTCCCATTCCTAGCGGGGGGGCCCCCGATACGCAGTATTTT; CDR3aa: CASSPIPSGGAPDTQYF
j_gene: TRBJ2-3; d_gene: -; len: 16; v_gene: TRBV7-2; abundance: many; CDR3nt: TGTGCCAGCAGCTTAGTAGGAGCGGATGGCACAGATACGCAGTATTTT; CDR3aa: CASSLVGADGTDTQYF
j_gene: TRBJ2-3; d_gene: TRBD2; len: 13; v_gene: TRBV6-6; abundance: many; CDR3nt: TGTGCCAGCGAAGAACTAGCGCCAGGGACGCAGTATTTT; CDR3aa: CASEELAPGTQYF
j_gene: TRBJ2-7; d_gene: -; len: 15; v_gene: TRBV4-3; abundance: few; CDR3nt: TGCGCCAGCAGCCAAGATAGCGTCCCGGGCTCCGAGCAGTACTTC; CDR3aa: CASSQDSVPGSEQYF
j_gene: TRBJ2-7; d_gene: TRBD1; len: 16; v_gene: TRBV4-3; abundance: few; CDR3nt: TGCGCCAGCAGCCAAGATTGGGGGGGACAGGGCTACGAGCAGTACTTC; CDR3aa: CASSQDWGGQGYEQYF